The next 2 T cell receptor beta chains were all read from a single sample in a study of HIV-infected patients and healthy controls. Reverse transcription used around 500 ng RNA and constant-region primers for alpha and beta. Separate chain-specific third strand synthesis with multiplexing indices produced the alpha and beta libraries. TCRdb reprocessed the 5' RACE reads via MiXCR and lists one record per CDR3 protein. The top ten clones hold 2% to 3% of a sample with some 19,000 distinct CDR3 sequences, over 7% of them seen once. Whole blood was used without fractionation, so all unsorted peripheral T cells were included. The source material was blood. The receptors were sampled from an adult in good health.

This clonotype appeared many times. The chain links TRBV7-3 to TRBJ2-3; TRBD2 matches at 7 bases. Germline V gene data show CDR1 as SGHTA and CDR2 as FQGTGA. This CDR3 is 16 amino acids long. Trimming cost V 5 bases and J 3 bases; bases outside gene matches: 11. The DNA of the CDR3 is TGTGCCAGCAGCCAAGCTCAGCGGGGAGGTACAGATACGCAGTATTTT. This sequence encodes CASSQAQRGGTDTQYF.

This clonotype was seen only a few times. This sequence joins TRBV5-1 and TRBJ2-3, with D tentatively TRBD1 (5 bases). This CDR3 has 15 residues. Germline CDR1 reads SGHRS; CDR2 reads YFSETQ. Trimming shortened V by 4 bases and J by 3 bases, and 15 bases separated the two germline ends. Here the CDR3 DNA reads TGCGCCAGCAGCAATGTACGTAGACAGACAGATACGCAGTATTTT. This sequence encodes CASSNVRRQTDTQYF.